This record looks at one T cell receptor (beta chain) sequence and its context. Time point: recipient sample about 28 days before transplant, after cytoreduction. The source of the sample is a study of T cell clonotyping in hematopoietic cell transplantation. The data were produced by immunoSEQ multiplex PCR, yet TCRdb's version contains in-frame clones alone and is incomplete. Among 6,800 or so clones listed, around 90% were seen once. The CDR3 is made up of 12 amino acids. V shed 2 bases and J shed 6 bases, with 8 bases lying between them. CDR1 is SGHNT and CDR2 is YYREEE in the germline V gene (reference sequence).

This sequence was found in a man aged 55 to 70 with acute myeloid leukemia. Some clones in this sample may be carry-over from other donors' samples. The chain uses TRBV5-4 and TRBJ2-5; no firm D call. The sequencing used peripheral blood mononuclear cells, collected before stem cell transplant. CDR3 in DNA: TGTGCCAGCAGCTTTGGCAGACAGACCCAGTACTTC. Translated, it gives CASSFGRQTQYF.